These 21 T cell receptor beta chains were all obtained from the same sample, sequenced in a study of early stage breast cancer tumors. The table came from immunoSEQ multiplex PCR; TCRdb's copy has only in-frame clones and leaves some out. This table has fewer than 35,000 clones, approximately 70% appearing once. The sample taken for sequencing was breast tumor tissue. The source is a person aged 25 to 39 with breast cancer.

The chain combines TRBV12-5 with TRBJ2-3; perhaps TRBD2 as D (5 bases). The ends were cut back, 0 bases at V and 10 bases at J, with 20 bases in the middle. There are 16 residues in the CDR3. CDR1 and CDR2 (germline): LGHNT, FRNRAP. CDR3 in DNA: TGTGCTAGTGGTTTGGTAATCGCCCGGGGTCGAATAGCGCAGTATTTT. This encodes CASGLVIARGRIAQYF. Variable domain in full (rest from reference TRBV12-5 and TRBJ2-3): DARVTQTPRHKVTEMGQEVTMRCQPILGHNTVFWYRQTMMQGLELLAYFRNRAPLDDSGMPKDRFSAEMPDATLATLKIQPSEPRDSAVYFCASGLVIARGRIAQYFGPGTRLTVL.

This clone was seen just once. The chain recombines TRBV30 with TRBJ1-6, with D tentatively TRBD1 (5 bases). Germline assignment: CDR1 GTSNPN and CDR2 SVGIG (reference sequence). This CDR3 region has 13 residues. V was shortened by 4 bases and J by 1 base, with 5 bases between the two germline ends. The CDR3 coding sequence is TGTGCCTGGACAGGGTCCTATAATTCACCCCTCCACTTT. Translated, it gives CAWTGSYNSPLHF.

A single count supports this clone. This chain connects TRBV6-5 to TRBJ2-7; tentatively, D is TRBD2 (6 bases). V was clipped by 6 bases and J by 0 bases, with 15 bases between them. This CDR3 region has 15 residues. Germline CDR1 MNHEY, CDR2 SVGAGI. CDR3 nucleotides: TGTGCCAGCAGCCCCCGAGGTAGCGGCTCCTACGAGCAGTACTTC. Translating gives CASSPRGSGSYEQYF.

The V gene is TRBV18, the J gene TRBJ1-2; D may be TRBD1 (5 bases). The CDR3 length is 15 residues. The V gene's germline CDR1 is KGHSH and CDR2 LQKENI. Trimming left V 3 bases short and J 1 base short, with 12 bases between. The CDR3: CASSPALTVNYGYTF. The CDR3 nucleotides are TGTGCCAGCTCACCCGCCTTGACAGTTAACTATGGCTACACCTTC.

Concerning this clone: Germline is not matched at one junction end, which may reflect a read error. The rearrangement joins TRBV9 to TRBJ2-3; 8 bases match TRBD2. CDR1 SGDLS and CDR2 YYNGEE come from the germline V gene. The length of the CDR3 is 15 residues. In nucleotides, the CDR3 is TGTGCCAGCAGCGTGACGGGAGGGGTTACAGATACGCGGTATTTT. This encodes CASSVTGGVTDTRYF.

The V gene is TRBV30, the J gene TRBJ1-1; 7 nucleotides match TRBD1. The V gene end was trimmed by 4 bases and the J gene end by 6 bases; junction bases not matched to a gene: 5. Germline V gene lookup returns CDR1 GTSNPN and CDR2 SVGIG (reference sequence). This CDR3 has 12 amino acids. The DNA of the CDR3 is TGTGCCTGGAAGGGGGCTGGGTCTGAAGCTTTCTTT. Translating it yields CAWKGAGSEAFF.

V is TRBV6-5 and J is TRBJ1-1; 10 bases fit TRBD1. V lost 6 bases to trimming and J lost 3 bases; unmatched junction nucleotides: 4. Germline V lookup: CDR1 MNHEY, CDR2 SVGAGI. The CDR3 runs 14 residues. CDR3 bases: TGTGCCAGCAGCTTCGGACAGGGGGACACTGAAGCTTTCTTT. The encoded protein is CASSFGQGDTEAFF.

The table lists this clone with a few counts. This sequence joins TRBV6-1 and TRBJ1-1; no definite D call. CDR3 length: 11 residues. The V and J ends lost 3 bases and 10 bases respectively, with 9 bases between them. Germline CDR1 is MNHNS and CDR2 is SASEGT. The CDR3: CASSDGVAAFF. For the CDR3, the DNA is TGTGCCAGCAGTGATGGGGTGGCAGCTTTCTTT.

The CDR3 sequence: CASSLGNSGRNTDTQYF. In nucleotides, the CDR3 is TGCGCCAGCAGCTTGGGTAACAGCGGGAGAAACACAGATACGCAGTATTTT. V is TRBV5-1 and J is TRBJ2-3, with 8 bases fitting TRBD2. Unmatched junction bases numbered 8, after V lost 0 bases and J lost 2 bases. Germline V CDR1 and CDR2: SGHRS, YFSETQ. The CDR3 length is 17 residues.

The CDR3 sequence: CASSLRQSGSYNEQFF. Here the CDR3 DNA reads TGTGCCAGCAGCTTGAGGCAGTCCGGCTCCTACAATGAGCAGTTCTTC. This chain links TRBV7-6 with TRBJ2-1; D gene ambiguous. The V and J ends lost 3 bases and 0 bases respectively, with 12 bases between them. This CDR3 has 16 amino acids. The germline V gene has CDR1 SGHVS and CDR2 FNYEAQ.

The table lists this clone with a few counts. The V call is TRBV6-5, the J call TRBJ1-2, with 8 bases that match TRBD1. Germline CDR1 is MNHEY and CDR2 is SVGAGI. The CDR3 runs to 13 residues. Trimming at V came to 10 bases and at J to 3 bases, leaving 7 bases not matched to a gene. The CDR3: CATLDRADYGYTF. CDR3 bases: TGTGCCACCCTGGACAGGGCCGACTATGGCTACACCTTC.

The rearrangement links TRBV11-2 to TRBJ1-2, with 7 nucleotides matching TRBD1. CDR1 and CDR2 (germline): SGHAT, FQNNGV. V lost 4 bases and J lost 7; bases outside the gene matches: 6. CDR3 length: 13 residues. The chain's CDR3 is CASSSDRAAGYTF. Here the CDR3 DNA reads TGTGCCAGCAGCTCCGACAGGGCGGCTGGCTACACCTTC.

The chain couples TRBV30 to TRBJ1-2; tentatively, D is TRBD1 (6 bases). This CDR3 region has 12 residues. Between the trimmed V and J ends, which lost 4 bases and 9 bases, there was a span of 15 bases. From germline, CDR1 is GTSNPN and CDR2 SVGIG (reference sequence). CDR3 sequence reads: CAWTLGRGSYTF. Here the CDR3 DNA reads TGTGCCTGGACCCTAGGCAGGGGCAGCTACACCTTC. Drawing the rest from reference TRBV30 and TRBJ1-2, the complete variable domain is SQTIHQWPATLVQPVGSPLSLECTVEGTSNPNLYWYRQAAGRGLQLLFYSVGIGQISSEVPQNLSASRPQDRQFILSSKKLLLSDSGFYLCAWTLGRGSYTFGSGTRLTVV.

This clone was observed a single time. The chain combines TRBV4-3 with TRBJ1-3, with D possibly matching TRBD1 (5 bases). Per the germline V gene, CDR1 is LGHNA and CDR2 is YSLEER. The V and J ends lost 0 bases and 7 bases respectively, with 16 bases between them. CDR3 size: 16 residues. CDR3 amino acids: CASSQDSWGESNTIYF. In nucleotides, the CDR3 is TGCGCCAGCAGCCAAGATTCGTGGGGGGAATCCAACACCATATATTTT.

The gene calls are TRBV4-1 and TRBJ2-7; 15 bases are shared with TRBD2. The junction had 18 bases not matched to a gene; V was cut back by 3 bases and J by 3 bases. The germline CDR1 and CDR2 sequences are MGHRA and YSYEKL. The CDR3 length is 21 residues. The CDR3 sequence is CASSQVPGQPGLAGGYYEQYF. The CDR3, as DNA: TGCGCCAGCAGCCAGGTACCAGGACAACCGGGACTAGCGGGAGGTTACTACGAGCAGTACTTC.

For this clone: Other DNA sequences in this sample translate to the same CDR3. The V gene is TRBV12-5, the J gene TRBJ2-3, with no clear D. The CDR3 extends over 12 amino acids. V was cut by 3 bases and J by 2 bases, with 3 bases left in between. The germline gives CDR1 LGHNT, CDR2 FRNRAP. The CDR3 loop reads CASGFATDTQYF. The CDR3, as DNA: TGTGCTAGTGGTTTTGCCACAGATACGCAGTATTTT.

V and J are TRBV6-5 and TRBJ2-1; tentatively, D is TRBD2 (5 bases). Germline lookup yields CDR1 MNHEY and CDR2 SVGAGI. V was clipped by 4 bases and J by 11 bases, with 21 bases between them. This CDR3 is 15 amino acids long. CDR3 loop: CASSWAGVAFDKQFF. CDR3 sequence (DNA): TGTGCCAGCAGTTGGGCTGGGGTAGCGTTCGATAAGCAGTTCTTC.

The CDR3 region is CASSPSGARQFF. CDR3 DNA sequence: TGTGCCAGCAGCCCTTCAGGGGCAAGGCAGTTCTTC. This sequence joins TRBV7-3 and TRBJ2-1, with a possible D match to TRBD1 (6 bases). This CDR3 region has 12 residues. CDR1 and CDR2 from the germline V gene are SGHTA and FQGTGA. V was clipped by 5 bases and J by 12 bases, with 14 bases between them.

The rearrangement joins TRBV29-1 to TRBJ1-2; D is unresolved. CDR1 SQVTM and CDR2 ANQGSEA come from the germline V gene. V gave up 0 bases and J gave up 2 bases, with 13 bases separating them. The CDR3 contains 15 residues. The CDR3 here is CSVEDARDYNYGYTF. The CDR3 region has the DNA TGCAGCGTTGAAGATGCTAGAGATTACAACTATGGCTACACCTTC.

The rearrangement uses TRBV5-5 and TRBJ2-6; D possibly corresponds to TRBD1 (5 bases). V gave up 0 bases and J gave up 7 bases, with 8 bases separating them. Per the germline V gene, CDR1 is SGHKS and CDR2 is YYEKEE (reference sequence). The CDR3 loop spans 14 amino acids. CDR3 nucleotide sequence: TGTGCCAGCAGCTTGGGGCAGGGTGCCAACGTCCTGACTTTC. This gives the protein CASSLGQGANVLTF.

This clone was observed a single time. The rearrangement links TRBV12-5 to TRBJ2-5, with 11 positions matching TRBD1. Per germline, CDR1 LGHNT and CDR2 FRNRAP. CDR3 length: 16 amino acids. J was trimmed by 5 bases and V by 4 bases; bases with no gene match: 9. The CDR3 is CASGSAGTGGMETQYF. Written as DNA, the CDR3 is TGTGCTAGTGGTTCCGCCGGGACAGGGGGTATGGAGACCCAGTACTTC.